This is a list of T cell receptor beta chains from one sample in a study of patients and donors after allogeneic stem cell transplantation. TCRdb itself ran the RT-PCR reads through MiXCR, one entry per CDR3 protein. This sample carries about 150,000 distinct CDR3 sequences, 24% of them seen once, and the ten largest clones take around 26%. Sequencing was done on a sample of blood, either unsorted or a sorted T cell fraction (not recorded which). The receptors derive from a human donor who was either an allogeneic HSCT recipient or a stem cell or donor lymphocyte infusion donor (not recorded which). It is not recorded whose cells these are; they may come from a transplant donor. The conserved cysteine and the conserved F or W are not part of the CDR3 here.

15 | TRBV20-1 | SAIPGLAESSYNEQF
13 | TRBV6-5 | ASSYGGTGANVLT
13 | TRBV27 | ASSESSGSLGEQY
12 | TRBV27 | ASSLVGGPGELF
11 | TRBV9 | ASSVGTNYEQY
11 | TRBV3-1 | ASSLRGGTEAF
14 | TRBV12-3/TRBV12-4 | ASSFRTFLGGDTQY
12 | TRBV6-6 | ATSKDRQNTEAF
12 | TRBV5-1 | ASSLATSCNCYT
16 | TRBV20-1 | SARDGSQGGSTNEKLF
14 | TRBV7-6 | ASSLRGKGGNSPLH
13 | TRBV4-1 | ASSKAGGGSSPLH
13 | TRBV9 | ASSVEGSPNSPLH
11 | TRBV14 | ASSPQGNEKLF
16 | TRBV2 | ASRTDRSTPLAKNIQY
13 | TRBV12-3/TRBV12-4 | ASTLGGGGGYGYT
12 | TRBV15 | ATSRERRNTEAF
12 | TRBV25-1 | ASSATGLAYGYT
14 | TRBV6-5 | ASSYSIPGGANVLT
13 | TRBV24-1 | ATSDPGRVADTQY
12 | TRBV29-1 | SVSVEGTYQPQH
13 | TRBV6-6 | ASRHDTGVLSGYT
13 | TRBV6-2/TRBV6-3 | ASRPLEDRVREQY
11 | TRBV5-1 | ASSRTRDTEAF
13 | TRBV7-9 | ASSLDATVNTEAF
10 | TRBV25-1 | ASSELPEKLF
15 | TRBV19 | ASNRHGQGHKNYGYT
12 | TRBV5-6 | ASSLLSSQETQY
14 | TRBV5-6 | ASSPDSSVTKNIQY
12 | TRBV7-9 | ASSLVSGVTEAF
14 | TRBV5-1 | ASSTTDGGDNTEAF
13 | TRBV25-1 | ASRDTQGGNTEAF
13 | TRBV5-6 | ASSLDRELNSPLH
18 | TRBV27 | ASSPRNRVGLADHTDTQY
12 | TRBV10-3 | AISGTGSQETQY
11 | TRBV7-9 | ASSFGTGEKLF
10 | TRBV10-3 | AITDGGNEQF
9 | TRBV18 | ARPRPYEQY
14 | TRBV7-2 | ASSLGPAGDYNEQF
12 | TRBV7-9 | ASPKGIEDTEAF
11 | TRBV7-9 | ASSFSQEYGYT
15 | TRBV7-3 | ASSLEGLAGPADTQY
12 | TRBV12-3/TRBV12-4 | ASSSGTALYGYT
11 | TRBV9 | ASSPGQGPEAF
16 | TRBV5-1 | ASRRCVRLRGSNQPQH